This TCR beta chain was profiled in a study of shared clonotypes between healthy human individuals. Whole-study context: Contributing individuals were two females and three males aged 18 to 49.

This clone was recorded a few times. Within the sample, other DNA sequences also encode this same CDR3. Trimming took 3 bases from V and 0 from J, leaving 2 bases between them. Germline values: CDR1 SGHTA, CDR2 FQGNSA. CDR3 length equals 12 residues. This table comes from immunoSEQ multiplex PCR, and its TCRdb copy is limited to in-frame clones, with some not included. This sample has fewer than 600,000 clones; about four fifths occur once, and the top ten carry about an eighth. Each donor was a Caucasian adult residing in Nashville, Tennessee. The chain recombines TRBV7-2 with TRBJ1-2; unclear D gene. The sequenced sample was PBMCs. This TCR was sampled from a woman in her thirties or forties in good health. Some clones in this sample may be carry-over from other donors' samples. CDR3 region: CASSFTNYGYTF. CDR3 sequence (DNA): TGTGCCAGCAGCTTCACTAACTATGGCTACACCTTC.